This T cell receptor (beta chain) was found in a study of T cell responses to AZD1222 COVID-19 vaccine. Background on the study: Second-dose intervals of approximately 4 or approximately 12 weeks were pooled.

The data were produced by immunoSEQ multiplex PCR, yet TCRdb's version contains in-frame clones alone and is incomplete. The table lists about 53,000 clones, about 81% of them singletons. General observations from the study: Most donors were white British and more were female, and clonal diversity was possibly underestimated. Spike regions recognized by vaccine-associated CD4 TCRs spanned the protein, led by 160-218 and 743-854. Nearly half of spike-specific TCRs reportedly go after variant regions that carry no mutations.

There are 13 residues in the CDR3. Germline CDR1 is MDHEN and CDR2 is SYDVKM. The junction had 3 bases not matched to a gene; V was cut back by 8 bases and J by 0 bases. As concerns this clone: The antigen is not known.

Sequencing used peripheral blood, obtained on day 0 of AZD1222 vaccination. This clonotype originated in an adult in good health. V is TRBV28 and J is TRBJ2-5; 7 positions match TRBD1. The CDR3: CASATGDQETQYF. The CDR3 nucleotides read TGTGCCAGCGCAACAGGGGACCAAGAGACCCAGTACTTC.